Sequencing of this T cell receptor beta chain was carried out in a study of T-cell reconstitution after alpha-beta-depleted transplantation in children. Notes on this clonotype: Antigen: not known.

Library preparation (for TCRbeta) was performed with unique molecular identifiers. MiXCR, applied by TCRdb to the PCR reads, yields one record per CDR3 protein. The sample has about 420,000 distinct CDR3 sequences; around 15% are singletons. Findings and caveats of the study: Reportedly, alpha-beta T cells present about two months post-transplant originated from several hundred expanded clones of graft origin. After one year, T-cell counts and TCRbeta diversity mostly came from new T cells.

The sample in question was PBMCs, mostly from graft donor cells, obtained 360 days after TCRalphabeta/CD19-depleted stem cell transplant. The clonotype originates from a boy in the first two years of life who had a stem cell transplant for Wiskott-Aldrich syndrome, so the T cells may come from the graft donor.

Here the CDR3 reads CASSLYRGQNNEQFF. The CDR3 coding sequence is TGCGCCAGCAGCCTCTACAGGGGTCAAAACAATGAGCAGTTCTTC. V is TRBV5-1 and J is TRBJ2-1; TRBD1 matches 7 bases. The CDR3 sequence is 15 residues long. J was trimmed by 5 bases and V by 4 bases; bases with no gene match: 9. CDR1 and CDR2 from the germline V gene are SGHRS and YFSETQ.